These 15 T cell receptor beta chains came from one sample sequenced in a study of lymphopenia after photon versus proton radiotherapy. The table came from immunoSEQ multiplex PCR; TCRdb's copy has only in-frame clones and leaves some out. The sample contains 20,000 to 25,000 clones, about 93% of which appear only once. The specimen was peripheral blood, collected from a patient treated with proton-based radiotherapy. Every receptor here comes from a woman between 70 and 85 years old with pancreatic cancer. Some clones in this sample may be carry-over from other donors' samples.

V gene TRBV5-1 combines with J gene TRBJ1-1; D call uncertain. The CDR3 runs 12 residues. Germline loops: CDR1 SGHRS, CDR2 YFSETQ. V was pared by 0 bases and J by 4 bases, with 4 bases between. The CDR3 region has the DNA TGCGCCAGCAGCTTGGAGGCCACTGAAGCTTTCTTT. Protein sequence: CASSLEATEAFF.

J is TRBJ2-1 and V is TRBV27; 13 bases match TRBD2. Germline V gene data show CDR1 as MNHEY and CDR2 as SMNVEV (reference sequence). This CDR3 contains 19 residues. The trim removed 4 bases at V and 2 bases at J, leaving 11 bases unmatched. The CDR3 DNA is TGTGCCAGCAGTTCGACTAGCGGGAGGCCCCGGGGCCCCTACAATGAGCAGTTCTTC. It translates to CASSSTSGRPRGPYNEQFF.

This clone was recorded once. This chain links TRBV5-1 with TRBJ2-2; TRBD2 aligns across 13 bases. V gave up 0 bases and J gave up 6 bases; unmatched junction bases: 5. Germline V lookup: CDR1 SGHRS, CDR2 YFSETQ. The CDR3 has 17 residues. The CDR3: CASSLVLAGGPAGELFF. CDR3 DNA sequence: TGCGCCAGCAGCTTGGTACTAGCGGGAGGGCCGGCCGGGGAGCTGTTTTTT.

This chain joins TRBV6-6 and TRBJ1-3, with 8 bases aligning to TRBD1. Germline-derived CDR1 and CDR2 are MNHNY and SVGAGI (reference sequence). CDR3 length: 16 amino acids. Unmatched junction bases numbered 5, after V lost 2 bases and J lost 2 bases. The CDR3 DNA reads as TGTGCCAGCAGTTACGGCCAGGGGGCGGCTGGAAACACCATATATTTT. It yields the protein CASSYGQGAAGNTIYF.

The chain links TRBV6-5 to TRBJ2-7, with no clear D. CDR1 is MNHEY, CDR2 SVGAGI, per germline. The CDR3 runs 16 residues. Trimming pared 0 bases from V and 1 base from J, leaving 13 bases between. CDR3 bases: TGTGCCAGCAGTTACTCAGGGCCACCTAAATCCTACGAGCAGTACTTC. Translated, it gives CASSYSGPPKSYEQYF.

This clone appeared once. The chain uses TRBV7-2 and TRBJ2-7; 13 bases match TRBD2. Trimming cost V 6 bases and J 1 base; bases outside gene matches: 3. From germline, CDR1 is SGHTA and CDR2 FQGNSA. This CDR3 region has 15 residues. In DNA, the CDR3 is TGTGCCAGCAGTCCGACTAGCGGGAGGTCCTACGAGCAGTACTTC. This codes for CASSPTSGRSYEQYF.

The J gene is TRBJ2-3, the V gene TRBV18; TRBD2 matches 12 bases. This CDR3 is built from 18 residues. Looked up from germline, CDR1 is KGHSH and CDR2 is LQKENI. V dropped 6 bases and J dropped 0; count of bases not matched to a gene: 10. CDR3 sequence: CASSPSGRASGSTDTQYF. The CDR3 nucleotides read TGTGCCAGCTCCCCTAGCGGGAGGGCCAGTGGGAGCACAGATACGCAGTATTTT.

The V gene is TRBV15, the J gene TRBJ1-4; D remains ambiguous. The CDR3 has 14 residues. Germline-derived CDR1 and CDR2 are LNHNV and YYDKDF (reference sequence). Trimming removed 0 bases at V and 7 bases at J, with 9 bases between. The DNA for the CDR3 is TGTGCCACCAGCAGAGATCCCCAGAGTGAAAAACTGTTTTTT. It translates to CATSRDPQSEKLFF.

This sequence joins TRBV5-4 and TRBJ2-4, with D possibly being TRBD1 (5 bases). V was trimmed by 0 bases and J by 2 bases, leaving 6 bases between them. This CDR3 contains 14 residues. The germline gives CDR1 SGHNT, CDR2 YYREEE (reference sequence). The CDR3 region is CASSLDRTKNIQYF. For the CDR3, the DNA is TGTGCCAGCAGCTTGGACAGGACCAAAAACATTCAGTACTTC.

The chain employs TRBV6-1 and TRBJ1-3; D remains unclear. Trimming stripped 4 bases from V and 0 bases from J, with 7 bases between. This CDR3 contains 14 residues. Germline V gives CDR1 MNHNS, CDR2 SASEGT. CDR3 in amino acids: CASSVGSSGNTIYF. The CDR3 DNA sequence: TGTGCCAGCAGTGTAGGAAGCTCTGGAAACACCATATATTTT.

The chain employs TRBV27 and TRBJ1-1; 8 bases match TRBD1. Trimming took 4 bases from V and 0 from J; bases not matched to a gene: 4. The CDR3 loop spans 15 amino acids. Germline loops: CDR1 MNHEY, CDR2 SMNVEV (reference sequence). CDR3 DNA: TGTGCCAGCAGTTCAAGGACAGGGATGAACACTGAAGCTTTCTTT. Translating gives CASSSRTGMNTEAFF.

The chain has TRBV15 and TRBJ1-5, with D tentatively TRBD1 (6 bases). Germline assignment: CDR1 LNHNV and CDR2 YYDKDF (reference sequence). The CDR3 extends over 15 amino acids. The V gene lost 0 bases and the J gene lost 3 bases, with 9 bases spanning the gap. The CDR3 region is CATSRDGQSNQPQHF. Here the CDR3 DNA reads TGTGCCACCAGCAGAGATGGACAGTCCAATCAGCCCCAGCATTTT.

The chain has TRBV30 and TRBJ1-5; D possibly corresponds to TRBD1 (6 bases). V was cut by 1 base and J by 5 bases, with 9 bases left in between. This CDR3 region has 13 residues. CDR1 is GTSNPN and CDR2 is SVGIG in the germline V gene (reference sequence). DNA of the CDR3: TGTGCCTGGAGTGGCGGGGGGCATCAGCCCCAGCATTTT. It codes for CAWSGGGHQPQHF.

This clone was observed a single time. The chain combines TRBV27 with TRBJ1-1; 7 bases are a match to TRBD1. Germline V gives CDR1 MNHEY, CDR2 SMNVEV (reference sequence). V shed 6 bases and J 6 bases; nucleotides not matched to a gene: 10. The CDR3 is 14 amino acids. The DNA for the CDR3 is TGTGCCAGCAGAGAGGGGGCAAGAAAGGCTGAAGCTTTCTTT. This gives the protein CASREGARKAEAFF.

The chain uses TRBV19 and TRBJ1-3; D is unclear. Per the germline V gene, CDR1 is LNHDA and CDR2 is SQIVND (reference sequence). The CDR3 totals 13 residues. V was clipped by 3 bases and J by 3 bases, with 6 bases between them. The CDR3 loop reads CASSIGDGNTIYF. CDR3 bases: TGTGCCAGTAGTATTGGGGATGGAAACACCATATATTTT.